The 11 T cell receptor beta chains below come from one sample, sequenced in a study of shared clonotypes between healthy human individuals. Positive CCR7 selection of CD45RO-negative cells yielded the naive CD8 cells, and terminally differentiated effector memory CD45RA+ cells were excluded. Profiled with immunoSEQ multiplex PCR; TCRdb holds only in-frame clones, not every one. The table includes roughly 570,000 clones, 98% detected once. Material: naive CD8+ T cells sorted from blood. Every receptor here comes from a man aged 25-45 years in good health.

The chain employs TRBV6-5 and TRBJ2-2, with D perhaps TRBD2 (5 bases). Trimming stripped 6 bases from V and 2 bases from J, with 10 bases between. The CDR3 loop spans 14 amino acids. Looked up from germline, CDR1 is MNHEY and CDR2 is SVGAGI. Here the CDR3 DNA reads TGTGCCAGCAGCGCGGGCCTTAACACCGGGGAGCTGTTTTTT. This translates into CASSAGLNTGELFF.

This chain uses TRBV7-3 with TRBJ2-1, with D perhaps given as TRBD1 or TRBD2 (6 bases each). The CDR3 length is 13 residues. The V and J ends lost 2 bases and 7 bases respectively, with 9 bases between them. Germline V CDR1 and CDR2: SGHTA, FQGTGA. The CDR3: CASSLLGGNEQFF. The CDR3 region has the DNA TGTGCCAGCAGCTTACTAGGGGGGAATGAGCAGTTCTTC.

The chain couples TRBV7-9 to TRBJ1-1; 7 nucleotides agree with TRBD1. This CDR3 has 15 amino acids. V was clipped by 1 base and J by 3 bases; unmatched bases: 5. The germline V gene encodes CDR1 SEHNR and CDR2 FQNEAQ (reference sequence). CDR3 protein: CASSLGLGQHTEAFF. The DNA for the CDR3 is TGTGCCAGCAGCTTAGGGCTGGGACAGCACACTGAAGCTTTCTTT.

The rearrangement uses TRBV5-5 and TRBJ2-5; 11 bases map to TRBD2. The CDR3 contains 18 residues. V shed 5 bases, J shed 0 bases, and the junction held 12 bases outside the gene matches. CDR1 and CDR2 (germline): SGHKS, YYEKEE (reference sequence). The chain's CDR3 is CASRRGTSGLPNQETQYF. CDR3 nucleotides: TGTGCCAGCAGAAGAGGGACTAGCGGCCTCCCTAACCAAGAGACCCAGTACTTC.

This chain's CDR3 is CASSRTSERTIHNEQFF. In DNA form, the CDR3 reads TGTGCCAGCAGCAGGACTAGCGAAAGGACGATCCACAATGAGCAGTTCTTC. The rearrangement joins TRBV7-2 to TRBJ2-1; 9 nucleotides agree with TRBD2. The V and J ends lost 5 bases and 5 bases, in that order; junction bases with no gene match: 13. Germline V gene data show CDR1 as SGHTA and CDR2 as FQGNSA. The length of the CDR3 is 17 residues.

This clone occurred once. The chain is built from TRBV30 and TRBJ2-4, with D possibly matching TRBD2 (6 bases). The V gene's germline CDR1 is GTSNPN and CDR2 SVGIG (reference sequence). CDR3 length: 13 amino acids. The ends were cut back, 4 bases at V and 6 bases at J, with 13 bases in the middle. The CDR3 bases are TGTGCCTGGACGGAGGGGCGAAGAAACATTCAGTACTTC. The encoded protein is CAWTEGRRNIQYF.

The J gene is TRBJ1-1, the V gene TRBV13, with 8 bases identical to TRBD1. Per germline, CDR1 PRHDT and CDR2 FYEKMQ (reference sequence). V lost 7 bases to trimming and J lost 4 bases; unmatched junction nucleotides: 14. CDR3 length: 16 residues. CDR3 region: CASIKSVGTGATEAFF. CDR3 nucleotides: TGTGCCAGCATCAAATCGGTGGGGACAGGAGCCACTGAAGCTTTCTTT. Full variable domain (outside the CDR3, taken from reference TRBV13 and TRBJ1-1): AAGVIQSPRHLIKEKRETATLKCYPIPRHDTVYWYQQGPGQDPQFLISFYEKMQSDKGSIPDRFSAQQFSDYHSELNMSSLELGDSALYFCASIKSVGTGATEAFFGQGTRLTVV.

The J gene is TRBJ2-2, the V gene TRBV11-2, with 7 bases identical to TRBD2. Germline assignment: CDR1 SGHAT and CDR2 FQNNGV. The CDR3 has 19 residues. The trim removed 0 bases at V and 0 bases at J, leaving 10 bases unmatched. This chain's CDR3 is CASSLDPGGTMTNTGELFF. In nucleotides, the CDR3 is TGTGCCAGCAGCTTAGACCCCGGGGGGACGATGACGAACACCGGGGAGCTGTTTTTT.

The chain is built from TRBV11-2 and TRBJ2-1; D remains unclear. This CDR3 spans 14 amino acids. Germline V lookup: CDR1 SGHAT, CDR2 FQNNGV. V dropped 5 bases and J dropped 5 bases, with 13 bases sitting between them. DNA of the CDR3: TGTGCCAGCAGCCCGAAACGGCAAAACAATGAGCAGTTCTTC. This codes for CASSPKRQNNEQFF.

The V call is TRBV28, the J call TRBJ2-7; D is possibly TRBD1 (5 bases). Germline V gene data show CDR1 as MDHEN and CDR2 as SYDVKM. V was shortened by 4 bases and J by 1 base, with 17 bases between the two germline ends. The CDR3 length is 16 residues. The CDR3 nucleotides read TGTGCCAGCAGTTCACAGGTTGTGCAGGCGTCCTACGAGCAGTACTTC. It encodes CASSSQVVQASYEQYF.

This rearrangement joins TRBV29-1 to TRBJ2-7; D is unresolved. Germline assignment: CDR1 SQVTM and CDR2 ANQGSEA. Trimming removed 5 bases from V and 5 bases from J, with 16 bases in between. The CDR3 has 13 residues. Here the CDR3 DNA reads TGCAGCGTTAAGTCAGGCAATTCCCACGAGCAGTACTTC. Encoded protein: CSVKSGNSHEQYF.